One sample yielded the 2 T cell receptor beta chains listed below, sequenced in a study of metastatic and nonmetastatic thyroid tumors. None of the patients had undergone any treatment ahead of thyroid surgery. From the PCR reads, TCRdb re-called clones with MiXCR. Here the sample spans some 46,000 clones, under 30% being singletons. The material sequenced was blood. The receptors shown here come from a male donor with papillary thyroid cancer or a benign thyroid nodule (not recorded which). Some clones in this sample may be carry-over from other donors' samples.

The rearrangement links TRBV30 to TRBJ1-5; the D is unclear. The germline gives CDR1 GTSNPN, CDR2 SVGIG (reference sequence). This CDR3 has 12 residues. V shed 0 bases and J shed 7 bases, with 7 bases lying between them. This chain's CDR3 is CAWSVLGQPQHF. CDR3 DNA: TGTGCCTGGAGTGTATTGGGCCAGCCCCAGCATTTT.

This clone was picked up a small number of times. A much bigger clone sits one base away, suggesting this may be a read error. The same CDR3 arises from other DNA sequences in this sample as well. The chain joins TRBV29-1 to TRBJ2-4; 7 nucleotides agree with TRBD1. J was trimmed by 14 bases and V by 8 bases; bases with no gene match: 12. Germline CDR1 SQVTM, CDR2 ANQGSEA. The CDR3 contains 11 residues. The CDR3: CSLRQGNSEYF. CDR3 DNA: TGCAGCCTACGACAGGGAAACAGCGAGTACTTC.